The 5 T cell receptor beta chains in this list originate from one sample, sequenced in a study of PD-1 blockade in classical Hodgkin lymphoma. Only in-frame clones appear in the TCRdb table, and some are missing; sequencing was by immunoSEQ multiplex PCR. The top ten hold more than 2.5% of the sample, which has 15,000 to 20,000 clones, roughly 85% seen once. Time point of the sample: cycle 4 day 1 (C4D1), after about 6 weeks of nivolumab. Every patient had relapsed following autologous stem cell transplantation, and cohorts differed in brentuximab vedotin exposure. Purified CD4+ T cells were obtained from thawed PBMCs through magnetic negative selection. This sample comprised CD4+ T cells from blood, obtained before the fourth cycle of nivolumab. All receptors come from a human donor with classical Hodgkin lymphoma.

The chain carries TRBV5-1 and TRBJ1-2, with a possible D match to TRBD1 (5 bases). The CDR3 is 13 amino acids. Germline-derived CDR1 and CDR2 are SGHRS and YFSETQ. Trimming took off 0 bases at V and 6 bases at J, with 9 bases between the two ends. The CDR3: CASSLVQGDGYTF. The DNA of the CDR3 is TGCGCCAGCAGCTTGGTCCAGGGCGATGGCTACACCTTC.

The gene calls are TRBV7-2 and TRBJ2-7; maybe TRBD2 (6 bases). Trimming took off 5 bases at V and 4 bases at J, with 18 bases between the two ends. The CDR3 runs to 15 residues. Germline loops: CDR1 SGHTA, CDR2 FQGNSA. The CDR3 nucleotides read TGTGCCAGCAGCCCGGCCGGGCAGGCGGGGTACGAGCAGTACTTC. Its translation is CASSPAGQAGYEQYF.

The gene calls are TRBV6-6 and TRBJ1-2; D ambiguous. The CDR3 covers 12 residues. Trimming cost V 6 bases and J 4 bases, with 9 bases left between them. Germline CDR1 is MNHNY and CDR2 is SVGAGI (reference sequence). CDR3 sequence (DNA): TGTGCCAGCAGGTCTCTGATCTATGGCTACACCTTC. Residues: CASRSLIYGYTF.

The J gene is TRBJ2-2, the V gene TRBV5-4; 13 bases line up with TRBD2. CDR1 and CDR2 from the germline V gene are SGHNT and YYREEE (reference sequence). V trimming: 0 bases; J trimming: 4 bases; junction bases outside the gene matches: 3. This CDR3 is 17 amino acids long. The CDR3 DNA reads TGTGCCAGCAGCTTGGGGACTAGCGGGAGAGCCACCGGGGAGCTGTTTTTT. Its protein is CASSLGTSGRATGELFF.

Turning to this clone: Other nucleotide sequences in the sample specify the same CDR3. J is TRBJ1-4 and V is TRBV6-1; tentative D call: TRBD1 (5 bases). The CDR3 covers 14 residues. From germline, CDR1 is MNHNS and CDR2 SASEGT. V was shortened by 1 base and J by 5 bases, with 8 bases between the two germline ends. In DNA form, the CDR3 reads TGTGCCAGCAGTGAAGGGGGCAGGAATGAAAAACTGTTTTTT. This codes for CASSEGGRNEKLFF.